These 21 T cell receptor beta chains originate from one sample sequenced in a study of blood T cell repertoires in COVID-19. TCRdb's copy holds only in-frame clones and misses some; the assay was immunoSEQ multiplex PCR. In the table there are around 460,000 clones, about 87% of which are singletons. The sample taken for sequencing was peripheral blood. These receptors came from a man younger than 35 with COVID-19, enrolled during active disease.

The chain employs TRBV13 and TRBJ2-1, with a weak D call TRBD2 (5 bases). The CDR3 is 14 amino acids. The ends were cut back, 6 bases at V and 5 bases at J, with 14 bases in the middle. Germline V gives CDR1 PRHDT, CDR2 FYEKMQ (reference sequence). CDR3: CASRSSSNHNEQFF. CDR3 nucleotides: TGTGCCAGCAGGTCGTCTAGCAACCACAATGAGCAGTTCTTC.

Here the CDR3 reads CASSEYRDRDAQPQHF. For the CDR3, the DNA is TGTGCCAGCAGTGAATATAGGGACAGGGATGCTCAGCCCCAGCATTTT. The chain uses TRBV6-1 and TRBJ1-5; TRBD1 matches at 9 bases. Germline V lookup: CDR1 MNHNS, CDR2 SASEGT. V dropped 2 bases and J dropped 6; count of bases not matched to a gene: 8. This CDR3 is built from 16 residues.

This chain joins TRBV2 and TRBJ2-1; 8 bases map to TRBD1. This CDR3 is 14 amino acids long. CDR1 SNHLY and CDR2 FYNNEI come from the germline V gene. V was pared by 3 bases and J by 5 bases, with 3 bases of the junction left unmatched. The CDR3 region is CASSDRGLNNEQFF. CDR3 bases: TGTGCCAGCAGTGACAGGGGGCTGAACAATGAGCAGTTCTTC.

V is TRBV6-5 and J is TRBJ1-4; D uncertain. The CDR3 has 16 amino acids. Trimming removed 0 bases from V and 8 bases from J, with 16 bases in between. Germline V CDR1 and CDR2: MNHEY, SVGAGI. In DNA, the CDR3 is TGTGCCAGCAGTTACTCGATTGTTATTATGGAGGAAAAACTGTTTTTT. Translation: CASSYSIVIMEEKLFF.

The V gene is TRBV23-1, the J gene TRBJ2-2, with TRBD1 as a possible D gene (6 bases). TRBV23-1 counts as an open reading frame of uncertain function. The V end lost 3 bases, the J end lost 6 bases, and 8 bases lay between the germline ends. The CDR3 is made up of 13 amino acids. The DNA for the CDR3 is TGCGCCAGCAGTCAGCCAGGGGCCGGGGAGCTGTTTTTT. Protein: CASSQPGAGELFF.

This clone was seen once. V gene TRBV29-1 combines with J gene TRBJ2-1, with D possibly matching TRBD2 (6 bases). Per germline, CDR1 SQVTM and CDR2 ANQGSEA. This CDR3 spans 13 amino acids. CDR3 bases: TGCGTGGTGAAGGGCGGGAATTACAATGAGCAGTTCTTC. Translated: CVVKGGNYNEQFF.

A few counts support this clone. CDR3 residues: CATSDSFAGPKYNEQFF. DNA for the CDR3: TGTGCCACCAGTGATTCCTTTGCGGGACCAAAATACAATGAGCAGTTCTTC. The chain links TRBV24-1 to TRBJ2-1; D perhaps matches TRBD2 (6 bases). CDR1 and CDR2 from the germline V gene are KGHDR and SFDVKD. The V end lost 2 bases, the J end lost 4 bases, and 17 bases lay between the germline ends. The CDR3 is 17 amino acids.

The CDR3 DNA sequence: TGTGCCAGCAGCTTGGGAGCGGGGAGGGCCTCGGCTGAGACCCAGTACTTC. Protein sequence: CASSLGAGRASAETQYF. This chain connects TRBV5-8 to TRBJ2-5; 7 nucleotides line up with TRBD2. CDR1 is SGHTS and CDR2 is YDEGEE in the germline V gene. The CDR3 spans 17 residues. Trimming removed 0 bases from V and 5 bases from J; junction bases left unmatched: 13. Full variable domain (missing parts from reference TRBV5-8 and TRBJ2-5): EAGVTQSPTHLIKTRGQQATLRCSPISGHTSVYWYQQALGLGLQFLLWYDEGEERNRGNFPPRFSGRQFPNYSSELNVNALELEDSALYLCASSLGAGRASAETQYFGPGTRLLVL.

The rearrangement joins TRBV3-1 (or the pseudogene TRBV3-2) to TRBJ2-7, with 10 bases fitting TRBD1. The CDR3 length is 15 residues. Germline CDR1 LGHDT, CDR2 YNNKEL (reference sequence). V dropped 4 bases and J dropped 5; count of bases not matched to a gene: 8. The CDR3 nucleotides are TGTGCCAGCAGCCGCCCGGGACAGGGGATCGACGAGCAGTACTTC. Encoded protein: CASSRPGQGIDEQYF.

This chain connects TRBV11-2 to TRBJ2-3; D possibly corresponds to TRBD2 (6 bases). This CDR3 contains 16 residues. Trimming took 5 bases from V and 0 from J, leaving 15 bases between them. From germline, CDR1 is SGHAT and CDR2 FQNNGV. CDR3: CASSVTLAASTDTQYF. The CDR3 nucleotides are TGTGCCAGCAGCGTAACACTAGCCGCTAGCACAGATACGCAGTATTTT.

This clone was seen a single time. The gene calls are TRBV3-1 (or the pseudogene TRBV3-2) and TRBJ2-1, with D maybe TRBD1 (6 bases). Deletions cut 4 bases from V and 0 bases from J, with 10 bases between. This CDR3 is built from 15 residues. The germline gives CDR1 LGHDT, CDR2 YNNKEL (reference sequence). CDR3 sequence reads: CASSLQGTSYNEQFF. The CDR3 DNA is TGTGCCAGCAGCCTGCAGGGGACCTCCTACAATGAGCAGTTCTTC.

The chain is built from TRBV6-1 and TRBJ2-3; D is unclear. CDR3 length: 15 residues. Trimming took 0 bases from V and 4 from J, leaving 11 bases between them. Germline CDR1 is MNHNS and CDR2 is SASEGT. CDR3 in DNA: TGTGCCAGCAGTGAAGCCATACAATGGTCAGATACGCAGTATTTT. Its translation: CASSEAIQWSDTQYF.

This clone was seen a handful of times. The chain carries TRBV3-1 (or the pseudogene TRBV3-2) and TRBJ1-2, with a weak D call TRBD1 (5 bases). The CDR3 has 14 amino acids. The V gene's germline CDR1 is LGHDT and CDR2 YNNKEL (reference sequence). The V end was cut by 4 bases, the J end by 2 bases, with 11 bases between. In DNA, the CDR3 is TGTGCCAGCAGCCCTCAGGGTACAAACTATGGCTACACCTTC. Translating gives CASSPQGTNYGYTF.

The CDR3 region is CASSLQGVSGANVLTF. CDR3 coding DNA: TGTGCCAGCAGCTTGCAGGGGGTCAGTGGGGCCAACGTCCTGACTTTC. V and J are TRBV5-4 and TRBJ2-6; 7 positions match TRBD1. The CDR3 loop spans 16 amino acids. The germline V gene encodes CDR1 SGHNT and CDR2 YYREEE (reference sequence). Trimming at V came to 1 base and at J to 3 bases, leaving 4 bases not matched to a gene.

This clone was detected once. CDR3: CSGLTSGRNNEQFF. CDR3 DNA sequence: TGCAGCGGCCTAACTAGCGGGAGAAACAATGAGCAGTTCTTC. V is TRBV29-1 and J is TRBJ2-1; 11 bases fit TRBD2. CDR1 and CDR2 (germline): SQVTM, ANQGSEA. Trimming removed 7 bases from V and 5 bases from J; junction bases left unmatched: 7. The CDR3 runs 14 residues.

This chain connects TRBV24-1 to TRBJ2-1; a weak D match, TRBD1 (6 bases). Trimming removed 9 bases at V and 6 bases at J, with 20 bases between. Germline V gene data show CDR1 as KGHDR and CDR2 as SFDVKD. The CDR3 length is 15 residues. The CDR3 DNA reads TGTGCCACCTCTCCCGGGACACTTTTCTCCAATGAGCAGTTCTTC. Translating it yields CATSPGTLFSNEQFF.

The sample holds one count of this clone. The chain couples TRBV4-1 to TRBJ1-3; 10 nucleotides line up with TRBD1. J was trimmed by 6 bases and V by 0 bases; bases with no gene match: 11. The CDR3 spans 18 residues. Germline CDR1 is MGHRA and CDR2 is YSYEKL. The CDR3 sequence: CASSQEGPGTGVANTIYF. The CDR3, as DNA: TGCGCCAGCAGCCAAGAAGGTCCCGGGACAGGGGTGGCAAACACCATATATTTT.

V is TRBV3-1 (or the pseudogene TRBV3-2) and J is TRBJ2-5; TRBD2 agrees at 7 bases. Germline CDR1 is LGHDT and CDR2 is YNNKEL (reference sequence). The V gene end was trimmed by 4 bases and the J gene end by 5 bases; junction bases not matched to a gene: 7. The CDR3 runs to 14 residues. CDR3 DNA sequence: TGTGCCAGCAGCCTGAGGACTAGAGGGGAGACCCAGTACTTC. This encodes CASSLRTRGETQYF.

V is TRBV14 and J is TRBJ2-2, with TRBD1 matching over 8 bases. The CDR3 covers 19 residues. The germline V gene has CDR1 SGHDN and CDR2 FVKESK. The V segment lost 3 bases and the J segment 0 bases; nucleotides outside the gene matches: 12. The CDR3 loop is CASSQPGQDLYANTGELFF. Written as DNA, the CDR3 is TGTGCCAGCAGCCAGCCGGGACAGGATTTATATGCGAACACCGGGGAGCTGTTTTTT. The full variable domain, in which reference TRBV14 and TRBJ2-2 provide the parts outside the CDR3, is EAGVTQFPSHSVIEKGQTVTLRCDPISGHDNLYWYRRVMGKEIKFLLHFVKESKQDESGMPNNRFLAERTGGTYSTLKVQPAELEDSGVYFCASSQPGQDLYANTGELFFGEGSRLTVL.

This clone was seen just once. The rearrangement links TRBV7-9 to TRBJ1-2; the match to TRBD1 covers 7 bases. With 5 bases clipped from V and 6 bases from J, the junction kept 12 bases outside the gene matches. The CDR3 has 15 amino acids. Germline loops: CDR1 SEHNR, CDR2 FQNEAQ (reference sequence). This CDR3 reads CASSHIRQGSNGYTF. For the CDR3, the DNA is TGTGCCAGCAGCCATATTCGACAGGGCTCAAATGGCTACACCTTC.

This rearrangement joins TRBV3-1 (or the pseudogene TRBV3-2) to TRBJ2-5; 10 nucleotides align to TRBD1. The CDR3 totals 13 residues. Per germline, CDR1 LGHDT and CDR2 YNNKEL (reference sequence). Trimming took 4 bases from V and 6 from J; bases not matched to a gene: 2. CDR3 coding DNA: TGTGCCAGCAGCCTGGACAGGGGGAAGACCCAGTACTTC. Residues: CASSLDRGKTQYF.